The present T cell receptor beta chain was sequenced within a study of identical twins. Study-wide results and caveats: A cross-sectional statistical analysis, not follow-up of the same donors, supported the conclusions.

TCRdb itself ran the 5' RACE reads through MiXCR, one entry per CDR3 protein. The sample comprises around 570,000 distinct CDR3 sequences, 9% to 10% of which are singletons, and more than 2.5% rests with the top ten. V lost 4 bases, J lost 8 bases, and 15 bases lay in between. The CDR3 length is 14 residues. This clonotype has only a few counts. Its antigen is unidentified. These data were also reused for a study on yellow fever vaccine responses in identical twins. That work states: In identical twins, vaccine T cell responses appeared partly shared and partly individual.

This chain uses TRBV12-3 or TRBV12-4 with TRBJ2-1; weak D call: TRBD1 (6 bases). The specimen was PBMCs. This TCR came from a woman younger than 30 in good health. CDR3 region: CASSSRDNGDEQFF. Written as DNA, the CDR3 is TGTGCCAGCAGTTCCAGGGACAACGGCGATGAGCAGTTCTTC.